This T cell receptor beta chain stems from a study of blood T cells in healthy people across ages. The CDR3 sequence is 12 residues long. CDR1 and CDR2 from the germline V gene are MDHEN and SYDVKM. The germline V and J ends were trimmed by 6 bases and 6 bases, with 11 bases remaining between them. Together with a sample-barcoded 5' primer, a J-beta primer mix was included in a second PCR lasting about 7 to 11 cycles. TCRdb fed the 5' RACE reads into MiXCR, producing one record per CDR3 protein. Here the sample spans hundreds of thousands of distinct CDR3 sequences, 45% to 50% being singletons. Study-level findings and limits: Using unsorted PBMCs precluded a conclusive naive versus antigen-experienced comparison. In older individuals, TCR beta diversity per million T cells was lower, falling roughly linearly with age. Nothing was known about donor CMV status, and this possibly confounded expanded clonotype changes.

Concerning this clonotype itself: Its antigen is currently unknown.

The sequence derives from a woman aged 55-75 years in good health. Sequenced input: blood. The rearrangement uses TRBV28 and TRBJ1-2, with D possibly TRBD1 on 5 matching bases. CDR3 amino acids: CASSTGANGYTF. CDR3 sequence (DNA): TGTGCCAGCAGCACCGGGGCCAATGGCTACACCTTC.